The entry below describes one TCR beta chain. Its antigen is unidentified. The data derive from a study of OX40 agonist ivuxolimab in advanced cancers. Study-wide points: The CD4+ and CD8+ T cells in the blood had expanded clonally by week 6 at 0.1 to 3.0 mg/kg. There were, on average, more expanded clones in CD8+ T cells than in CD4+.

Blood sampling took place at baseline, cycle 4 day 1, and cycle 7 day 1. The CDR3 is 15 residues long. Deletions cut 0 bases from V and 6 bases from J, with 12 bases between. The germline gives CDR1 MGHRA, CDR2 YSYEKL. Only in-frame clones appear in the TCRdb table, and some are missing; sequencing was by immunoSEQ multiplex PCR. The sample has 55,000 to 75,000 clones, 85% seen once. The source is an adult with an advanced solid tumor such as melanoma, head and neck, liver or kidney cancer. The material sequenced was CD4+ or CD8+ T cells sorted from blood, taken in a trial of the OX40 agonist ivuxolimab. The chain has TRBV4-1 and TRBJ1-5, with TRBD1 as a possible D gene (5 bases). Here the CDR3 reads CASSQEGGTGQPQHF. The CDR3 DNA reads TGCGCCAGCAGCCAAGAGGGGGGGACTGGTCAGCCCCAGCATTTT.